The TCR beta chain under discussion was sequenced for a study of cytomegalovirus exposure and HLA in healthy donors. In the study overall: An earlier analysis identified 120 million or so unique TCR beta sequences in about 200 million T cells. Study results and limitations: Later on, an analysis tied about 17,000 TCR beta sequences to HLA alleles at 0.05 false discovery rate. Accurate prediction of most subjects' HLA-A and HLA-B alleles from TCR beta sequences was reported.

V lost 5 bases, J lost 2 bases, and 6 bases lay in between. CDR1 DFQATT and CDR2 SNEGSKA come from the germline V gene (reference sequence). The CDR3 sequence is 11 residues long. 60 Vbeta and 13 Jbeta primers were used in PCR. Clones were sequenced by immunoSEQ multiplex PCR, and TCRdb holds only the in-frame ones, with some missing. The sample holds 95,000 to 130,000 clones, roughly 9.9% seen once. In the case of this clone: The antigen remains undetermined.

V and J are TRBV20-1 and TRBJ1-1; D is unclear. The clonotype originates from a man in his thirties or forties in good health and CMV-seronegative. Sample: PBMCs. CDR3 sequence reads: CSASDNTEAFF. As DNA, the CDR3 is TGCAGTGCTTCAGATAACACTGAAGCTTTCTTT.